The next 22 T cell receptor beta chains were all read from a single sample in a study of T-cell memory formation after mild COVID-19. A single record per CDR3 protein comes from TCRdb applying MiXCR to the 5' RACE reads. Here the sample spans approximately 190,000 distinct CDR3 sequences, around 18% being singletons. Sequencing was performed on PBMCs or a T cell subset sorted from them (not recorded which). The receptors come from an adult woman who had mild COVID-19 (a few samples of this study predate the infection). Cell type and time point are not known.

This clonotype was seen only a few times. CDR3 in amino acids: CASGGGAPVYEQYF. CDR3 in DNA: TGTGCCAGCGGGGGAGGAGCTCCCGTTTACGAGCAGTACTTC. The V call is TRBV2, the J call TRBJ2-7; perhaps TRBD2 as D (6 bases). Germline lookup yields CDR1 SNHLY and CDR2 FYNNEI. The CDR3 spans 14 residues. V shed 8 bases and J shed 4 bases, with 18 bases lying between them.

The sample holds one count of this clonotype. A junction end diverges from the germline sequence, so it may reflect a read error. This chain links TRBV16 with TRBJ2-5; the D is unclear. Germline values: CDR1 KGHSY, CDR2 FQNENV. The CDR3 extends over 12 amino acids. As DNA, the CDR3 is TGTGCCAGCAGCCAAGCGGTGGAGACGCAGTACTTC. Protein sequence: CASSQAVETQYF.

V gene TRBV5-1 combines with J gene TRBJ1-6; D gene ambiguous. Germline V gene data show CDR1 as SGHRS and CDR2 as YFSETQ. Trimming left V 0 bases short and J 8 bases short, with 12 bases between. The CDR3 consists of 15 residues. The CDR3 reads CASSLEGPMDSPLHF. Written as DNA, the CDR3 is TGCGCCAGCAGCTTGGAGGGCCCGATGGATTCACCCCTCCACTTT.

The CDR3 DNA reads TGTGCCAGCAGCCAGGGACTAGCGGGAGTGGAGCAGTTCTTC. This translates into CASSQGLAGVEQFF. The genes are TRBV3-1 and TRBJ2-1, with 14 nucleotides matching TRBD2. This CDR3 comprises 14 residues. With 3 bases clipped from V and 10 bases from J, the junction kept 2 bases outside the gene matches. Germline-derived CDR1 and CDR2 are LGHDT and YNNKEL (reference sequence).

This clonotype has just a few counts. The chain recombines TRBV20-1 with TRBJ1-5; no definite D call. The CDR3 spans 14 residues. V was shortened by 5 bases and J by 5 bases, with 16 bases between the two germline ends. CDR1 and CDR2 from the germline V gene are DFQATT and SNEGSKA (reference sequence). The CDR3 bases are TGCAGTGCTCGGGGAGGTCGCGACGATCAGCCCCAGCATTTT. Translating gives CSARGGRDDQPQHF.

V is TRBV7-2 and J is TRBJ2-1; 11 bases are shared with TRBD1. The germline CDR1 and CDR2 sequences are SGHTA and FQGNSA. The J segment lost 8 bases and the V segment lost 4 bases, leaving 7 bases of the junction unmatched. The CDR3 totals 15 residues. CDR3 in DNA: TGTGCCAGCAGCTCTCGGACAGGGGGCATCGATGAGCAGTTCTTC. Its translation: CASSSRTGGIDEQFF.

In this sample, this clonotype turned up a few times. The chain recombines TRBV20-1 with TRBJ1-2; no reliable D call. V was shortened by 7 bases and J by 4 bases, with 10 bases between the two germline ends. The CDR3 runs 11 residues. In germline, CDR1 is DFQATT, CDR2 SNEGSKA (reference sequence). The CDR3 nucleotides read TGCAGTGGGGAAGACCTCTATGGCTACACCTTC. The encoded protein is CSGEDLYGYTF.

This clonotype has just a few counts. The rearrangement joins TRBV11-3 to TRBJ2-3; D is possibly TRBD2 (6 bases). Trimming removed 3 bases at V and 4 bases at J, with 20 bases between. The CDR3 has 17 amino acids. The germline V gene has CDR1 SGHNT and CDR2 YENEEA. The CDR3: CASSFNLLAGAADTQYF. Written as DNA, the CDR3 is TGTGCCAGCAGCTTTAACCTACTAGCCGGAGCGGCAGATACGCAGTATTTT.

In its sample, this clonotype was seen many times. The rearrangement uses TRBV12-3 or TRBV12-4 and TRBJ2-5, with D maybe TRBD1 (6 bases). Trimming left V 5 bases short and J 5 bases short, with 12 bases between. The CDR3 has 13 amino acids. The CDR3 DNA is TGTGCCAGCAGTCCTTCCCAGGGGGAGACCCAGTACTTC. Its translation: CASSPSQGETQYF.

This clonotype was seen only a few times. This chain uses TRBV30 with TRBJ2-2, with TRBD1 matching over 7 bases. The V gene's germline CDR1 is GTSNPN and CDR2 SVGIG (reference sequence). There are 15 residues in the CDR3. After removal of 2 bases from V and 5 bases from J, the junction contained 8 bases not matched to a gene. CDR3 in amino acids: CAWSLDRVKTGELFF. The CDR3 coding sequence is TGTGCCTGGAGTCTTGACAGGGTAAAGACCGGGGAGCTGTTTTTT.

The V and J genes are TRBV4-3 and TRBJ2-5; 14 bases fit TRBD2. V was pared by 4 bases and J by 4 bases, with 5 bases of the junction left unmatched. The CDR3 has 16 residues. CDR1 is LGHNA, CDR2 YSLEER, per germline. CDR3 coding DNA: TGCGCCAGCAGCCTCGGAGGGACTAGCGGGAGAGAGACCCAGTACTTC. Translation gives CASSLGGTSGRETQYF.

In this sample, this clonotype turned up a few times. The DNA for the CDR3 is TGCGCCAGCAGCCAGGACCAAGAGACCCAGTACTTC. Residues: CASSQDQETQYF. The chain combines TRBV5-1 with TRBJ2-5, with unresolved D. This CDR3 has 12 residues. Per germline, CDR1 SGHRS and CDR2 YFSETQ. V dropped 4 bases and J dropped 0 bases, with 4 bases sitting between them.

A few counts support this clonotype. The DNA of the CDR3 is TGTGCCAGCAGTTACGGGGGCCACACAGATACGCAGTATTTT. As protein: CASSYGGHTDTQYF. The chain uses TRBV6-5 and TRBJ2-3, with TRBD1 as a possible D gene (6 bases). The CDR3 runs to 14 residues. From germline, CDR1 is MNHEY and CDR2 SVGAGI. V lost 2 bases to trimming and J lost 2 bases, with 8 bases between them.

The sample holds a few counts of this clonotype. The chain joins TRBV11-2 to TRBJ2-2; D may correspond to TRBD1 or TRBD2 (7 bases each). Germline V lookup: CDR1 SGHAT, CDR2 FQNNGV. V gave up 5 bases and J gave up 4 bases, with 23 bases separating them. The CDR3 loop spans 18 amino acids. Here the CDR3 reads CASSHQGGPNRSTGELFF. The CDR3 region has the DNA TGTGCCAGCAGCCACCAGGGGGGGCCCAACCGGAGCACCGGGGAGCTGTTTTTT.

This clonotype was seen many times. This chain links TRBV29-1 with TRBJ2-3; tentative D call: TRBD2 (6 bases). Germline loops: CDR1 SQVTM, CDR2 ANQGSEA. The CDR3 consists of 13 residues. V shed 5 bases and J shed 4 bases, with 13 bases lying between them. Here the CDR3 reads CSVYHPGADTQYF. The CDR3 nucleotides are TGCAGCGTTTACCACCCGGGGGCAGATACGCAGTATTTT.

This clonotype was recorded a few times. The J gene is TRBJ2-3, the V gene TRBV29-1; TRBD1 matches 7 bases. Germline V lookup: CDR1 SQVTM, CDR2 ANQGSEA. J lost 3 bases, V lost 2 bases, and 8 bases had no gene match. The CDR3 is 15 amino acids. CDR3 sequence: CSVESPTGLTDTQYF. CDR3 DNA: TGCAGCGTTGAAAGTCCGACAGGGCTGACAGATACGCAGTATTTT.

The chain joins TRBV5-1 to TRBJ2-1, with 7 bases matching TRBD2. The V gene end was trimmed by 4 bases and the J gene end by 3 bases; junction bases not matched to a gene: 7. The CDR3 loop spans 15 amino acids. Looked up from germline, CDR1 is SGHRS and CDR2 is YFSETQ. CDR3 region: CASSELASGYNEQFF. The CDR3 coding sequence is TGCGCCAGCAGCGAACTGGCTAGCGGCTACAATGAGCAGTTCTTC. The full variable domain, with the rest looked up from reference TRBV5-1 and TRBJ2-1, is KAGVTQTPRYLIKTRGQQVTLSCSPISGHRSVSWYQQTPGQGLQFLFEYFSETQRNKGNFPGRFSGRQFSNSRSEMNVSTLELGDSALYLCASSELASGYNEQFFGPGTRLTVL.

The gene calls are TRBV6-5 and TRBJ2-7; a possible D gene is TRBD1 (5 bases). V was pared by 5 bases and J by 7 bases, with 18 bases between. There are 14 residues in the CDR3. Germline CDR1 reads MNHEY; CDR2 reads SVGAGI. The CDR3 region is CASSPRLLRGEQYF. CDR3 nucleotides: TGTGCCAGCAGTCCACGTCTGCTTAGGGGAGAGCAGTACTTC.

This clonotype was found a few times. The chain recombines TRBV3-1 with TRBJ1-6; the D is unclear. The CDR3 loop spans 11 amino acids. Germline CDR1 LGHDT, CDR2 YNNKEL (reference sequence). Trimming shortened V by 5 bases and J by 10 bases, and 6 bases separated the two germline ends. CDR3 nucleotides: TGTGCCAGCAGCGGAGTATCACCCCTCCACTTT. Its translation: CASSGVSPLHF.

The table lists this clonotype with a few counts. The genes are TRBV6-5 and TRBJ1-1, with a weak D call TRBD1 (6 bases). Trimming took 6 bases from V and 5 from J, leaving 19 bases between them. The CDR3 contains 15 residues. CDR1 and CDR2 (germline): MNHEY, SVGAGI. CDR3 sequence reads: CASRLGLQGATEAFF. Here the CDR3 DNA reads TGTGCCAGCAGACTCGGTCTACAGGGAGCGACTGAAGCTTTCTTT.

This clonotype came up a few times. The genes are TRBV12-3 or TRBV12-4 and TRBJ2-7, with 7 positions matching TRBD1. The V segment lost 7 bases and the J segment 6 bases; nucleotides outside the gene matches: 12. The CDR3 loop spans 14 amino acids. Here the CDR3 reads CASKNPDRYGEQYF. The CDR3 region has the DNA TGTGCCAGCAAAAACCCGGACAGGTACGGCGAGCAGTACTTC.

The rearrangement links TRBV3-1 to TRBJ2-1; D might be TRBD1 (6 bases). The CDR3 has 13 amino acids. V was pared by 0 bases and J by 8 bases, with 8 bases between. The germline V gene encodes CDR1 LGHDT and CDR2 YNNKEL (reference sequence). This chain's CDR3 is CASSQEWGHEQFF. CDR3 nucleotides: TGTGCCAGCAGCCAAGAATGGGGGCATGAGCAGTTCTTC.